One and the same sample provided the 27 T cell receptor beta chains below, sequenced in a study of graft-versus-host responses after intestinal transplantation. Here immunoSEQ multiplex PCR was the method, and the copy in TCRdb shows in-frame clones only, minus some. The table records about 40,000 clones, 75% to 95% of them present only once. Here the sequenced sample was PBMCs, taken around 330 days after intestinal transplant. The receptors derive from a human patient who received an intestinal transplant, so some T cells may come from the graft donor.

The CDR3 sequence is CASSIRGARNYGYTF. The CDR3 DNA reads TGTGCCAGTAGTATCCGGGGAGCCCGAAACTATGGCTACACCTTC. V is TRBV19 and J is TRBJ1-2; no firm D call. Between the trimmed V and J ends, which lost 3 bases and 2 bases, there was a span of 13 bases. The CDR3 extends over 15 amino acids. Germline CDR1 reads LNHDA; CDR2 reads SQIVND (reference sequence).

CDR3 nucleotides: TGTGCCAGCAGCCCACGGGCTATGGGTGAAAAACTGTTTTTT. Residues: CASSPRAMGEKLFF. The chain joins TRBV7-2 to TRBJ1-4; D unclear. This CDR3 is 14 amino acids long. Per the germline V gene, CDR1 is SGHTA and CDR2 is FQGNSA. Trimming shortened V by 5 bases and J by 7 bases, and 14 bases separated the two germline ends.

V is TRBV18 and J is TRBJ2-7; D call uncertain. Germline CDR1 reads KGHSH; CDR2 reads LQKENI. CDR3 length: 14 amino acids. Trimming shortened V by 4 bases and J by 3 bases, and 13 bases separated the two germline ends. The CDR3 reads CASSLDRGSYEQYF. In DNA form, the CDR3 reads TGTGCCAGCTCACTGGACCGCGGAAGCTACGAGCAGTACTTC.

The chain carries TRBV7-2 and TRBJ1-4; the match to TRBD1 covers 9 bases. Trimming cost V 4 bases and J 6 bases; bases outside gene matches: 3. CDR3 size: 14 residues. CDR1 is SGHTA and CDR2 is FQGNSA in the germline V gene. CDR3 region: CASSSTGGDEKLFF. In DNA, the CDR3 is TGTGCCAGCAGCTCGACAGGGGGAGATGAAAAACTGTTTTTT.

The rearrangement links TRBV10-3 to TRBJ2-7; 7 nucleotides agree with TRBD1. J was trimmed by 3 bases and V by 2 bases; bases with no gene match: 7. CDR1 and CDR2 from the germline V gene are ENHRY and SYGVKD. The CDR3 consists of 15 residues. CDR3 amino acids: CAISEAGTDIYEQYF. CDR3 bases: TGTGCCATCAGTGAGGCCGGGACAGACATCTACGAGCAGTACTTC.

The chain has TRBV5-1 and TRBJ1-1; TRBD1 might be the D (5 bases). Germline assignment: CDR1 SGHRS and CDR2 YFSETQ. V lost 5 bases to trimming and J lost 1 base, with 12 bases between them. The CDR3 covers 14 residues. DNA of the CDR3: TGCGCCAGCAGTCGGGACTCGGCGAACACTGAAGCTTTCTTT. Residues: CASSRDSANTEAFF.

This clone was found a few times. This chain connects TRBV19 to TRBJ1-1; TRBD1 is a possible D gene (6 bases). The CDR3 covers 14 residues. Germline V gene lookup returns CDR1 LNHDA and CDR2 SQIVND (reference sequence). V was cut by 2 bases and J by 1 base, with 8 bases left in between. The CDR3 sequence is CASSITQGNTEAFF. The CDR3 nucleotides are TGTGCCAGTAGTATAACACAGGGGAACACTGAAGCTTTCTTT.

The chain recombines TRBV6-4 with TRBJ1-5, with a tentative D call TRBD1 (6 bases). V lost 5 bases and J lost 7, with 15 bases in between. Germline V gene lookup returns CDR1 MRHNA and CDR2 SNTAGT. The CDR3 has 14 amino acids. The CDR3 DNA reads TGTGCCAGCAGTCCTACAGGGCAGGGGCAGCCCCAGCATTTT. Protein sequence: CASSPTGQGQPQHF.

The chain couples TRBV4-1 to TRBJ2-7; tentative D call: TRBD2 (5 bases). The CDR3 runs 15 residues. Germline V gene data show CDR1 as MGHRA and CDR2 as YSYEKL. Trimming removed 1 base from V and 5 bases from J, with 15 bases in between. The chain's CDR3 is CASSQGRGKRNEQYF. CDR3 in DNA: TGCGCCAGCAGCCAAGGTAGAGGGAAAAGAAACGAGCAGTACTTC.

In DNA form, the CDR3 reads TGTGCCAGCCTTACGGGCTCCAATTCACCCCTCCACTTT. Translation gives CASLTGSNSPLHF. The V gene is TRBV28, the J gene TRBJ1-6; D uncertain. This CDR3 spans 13 amino acids. CDR1 is MDHEN, CDR2 SYDVKM, per germline. Between the trimmed V and J ends, which lost 8 bases and 7 bases, there was a span of 12 bases.

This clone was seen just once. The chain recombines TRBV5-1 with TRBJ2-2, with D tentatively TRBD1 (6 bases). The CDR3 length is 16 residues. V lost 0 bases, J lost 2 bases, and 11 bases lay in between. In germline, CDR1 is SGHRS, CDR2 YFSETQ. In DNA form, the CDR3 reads TGCGCCAGCAGCTTGGGGACAGAAGAAAACACCGGGGAGCTGTTTTTT. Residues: CASSLGTEENTGELFF. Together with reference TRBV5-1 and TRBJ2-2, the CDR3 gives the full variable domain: KAGVTQTPRYLIKTRGQQVTLSCSPISGHRSVSWYQQTPGQGLQFLFEYFSETQRNKGNFPGRFSGRQFSNSRSEMNVSTLELGDSALYLCASSLGTEENTGELFFGEGSRLTVL.

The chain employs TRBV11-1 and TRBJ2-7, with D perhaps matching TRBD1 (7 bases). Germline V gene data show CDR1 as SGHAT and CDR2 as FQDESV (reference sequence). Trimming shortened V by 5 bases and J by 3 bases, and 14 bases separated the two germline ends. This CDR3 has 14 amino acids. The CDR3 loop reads CASSAGQLDYEQYF. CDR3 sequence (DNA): TGTGCCAGCAGCGCGGGACAGTTAGACTACGAGCAGTACTTC.

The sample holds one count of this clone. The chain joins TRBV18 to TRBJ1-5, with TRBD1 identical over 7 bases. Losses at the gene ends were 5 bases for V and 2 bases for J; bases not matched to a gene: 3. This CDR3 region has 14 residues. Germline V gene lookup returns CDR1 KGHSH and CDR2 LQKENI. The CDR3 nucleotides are TGTGCCAGCTCATTCGGGACAGGCAATCAGCCCCAGCATTTT. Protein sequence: CASSFGTGNQPQHF.

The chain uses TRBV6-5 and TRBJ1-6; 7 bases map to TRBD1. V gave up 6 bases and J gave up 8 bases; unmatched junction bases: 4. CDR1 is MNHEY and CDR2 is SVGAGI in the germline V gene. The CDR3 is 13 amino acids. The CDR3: CASRDRRDSPLHF. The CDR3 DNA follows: TGTGCCAGCAGGGACAGGCGGGATTCACCCCTCCACTTT.

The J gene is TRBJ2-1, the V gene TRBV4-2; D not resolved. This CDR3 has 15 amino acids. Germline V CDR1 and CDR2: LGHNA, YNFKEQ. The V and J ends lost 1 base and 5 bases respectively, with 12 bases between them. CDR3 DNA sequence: TGTGCCAGCAGCCAAGTAGTTAAACGGGACAATGAGCAGTTCTTC. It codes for CASSQVVKRDNEQFF.

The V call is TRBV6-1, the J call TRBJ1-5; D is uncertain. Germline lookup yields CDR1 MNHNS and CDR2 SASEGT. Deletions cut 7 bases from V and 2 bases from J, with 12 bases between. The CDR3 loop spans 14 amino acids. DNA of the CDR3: TGTGCCAGCAACCCCGGGCGCGGCAATCAGCCCCAGCATTTT. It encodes CASNPGRGNQPQHF.

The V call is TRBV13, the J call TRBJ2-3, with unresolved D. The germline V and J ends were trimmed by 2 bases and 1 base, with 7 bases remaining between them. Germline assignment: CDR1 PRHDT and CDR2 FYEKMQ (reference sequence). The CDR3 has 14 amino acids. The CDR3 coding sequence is TGTGCCAGCAGCTTACGAAGCGGCACAGATACGCAGTATTTT. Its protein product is CASSLRSGTDTQYF. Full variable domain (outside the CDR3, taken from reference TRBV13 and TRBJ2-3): AAGVIQSPRHLIKEKRETATLKCYPIPRHDTVYWYQQGPGQDPQFLISFYEKMQSDKGSIPDRFSAQQFSDYHSELNMSSLELGDSALYFCASSLRSGTDTQYFGPGTRLTVL.

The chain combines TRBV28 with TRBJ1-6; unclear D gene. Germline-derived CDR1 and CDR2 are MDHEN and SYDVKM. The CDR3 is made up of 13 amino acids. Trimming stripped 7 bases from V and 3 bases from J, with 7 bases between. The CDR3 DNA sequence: TGTGCCAGCACGGGCCTCTATAATTCACCCCTCCACTTT. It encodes CASTGLYNSPLHF. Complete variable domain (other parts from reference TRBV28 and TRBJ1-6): DVKVTQSSRYLVKRTGEKVFLECVQDMDHENMFWYRQDPGLGLRLIYFSYDVKMKEKGDIPEGYSVSREKKERFSLILESASTNQTSMYLCASTGLYNSPLHFGNGTRLTVT.

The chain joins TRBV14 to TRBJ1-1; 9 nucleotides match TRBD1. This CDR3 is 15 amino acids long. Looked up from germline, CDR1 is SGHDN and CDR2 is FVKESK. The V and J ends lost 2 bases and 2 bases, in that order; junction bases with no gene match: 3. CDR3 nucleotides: TGTGCCAGCAGCCAAAGGACAGGGGCAAACACTGAAGCTTTCTTT. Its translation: CASSQRTGANTEAFF. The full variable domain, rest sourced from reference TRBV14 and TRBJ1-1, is EAGVTQFPSHSVIEKGQTVTLRCDPISGHDNLYWYRRVMGKEIKFLLHFVKESKQDESGMPNNRFLAERTGGTYSTLKVQPAELEDSGVYFCASSQRTGANTEAFFGQGTRLTVV.

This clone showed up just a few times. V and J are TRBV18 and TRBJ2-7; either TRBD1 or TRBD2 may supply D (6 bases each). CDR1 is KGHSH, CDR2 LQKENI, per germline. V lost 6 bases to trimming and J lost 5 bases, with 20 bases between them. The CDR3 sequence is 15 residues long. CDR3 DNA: TGTGCCAGCTCCCTCGATGGGGGGCCGGGAAACGAGCAGTACTTC. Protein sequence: CASSLDGGPGNEQYF.

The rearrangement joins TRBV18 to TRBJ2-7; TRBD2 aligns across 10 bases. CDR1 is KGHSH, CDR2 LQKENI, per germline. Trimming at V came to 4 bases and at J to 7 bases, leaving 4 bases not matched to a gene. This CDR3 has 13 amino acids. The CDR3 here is CASSQAGGLEQYF. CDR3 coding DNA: TGTGCCAGCTCACAAGCGGGAGGGCTTGAGCAGTACTTC.

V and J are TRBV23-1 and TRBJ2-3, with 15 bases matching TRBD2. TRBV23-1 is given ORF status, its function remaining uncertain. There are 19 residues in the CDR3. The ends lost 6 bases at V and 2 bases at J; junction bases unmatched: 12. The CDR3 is CASRWGLAGGLLDTDTQYF. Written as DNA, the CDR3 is TGCGCCAGCAGATGGGGACTAGCGGGGGGCCTTCTAGACACAGATACGCAGTATTTT.

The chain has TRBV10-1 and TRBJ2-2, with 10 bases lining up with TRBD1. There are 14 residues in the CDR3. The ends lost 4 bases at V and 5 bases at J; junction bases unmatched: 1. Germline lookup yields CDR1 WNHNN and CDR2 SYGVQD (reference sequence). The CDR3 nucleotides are TGCGCCAGCAGTGGACAGGGGGCAACCGGGGAGCTGTTTTTT. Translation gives CASSGQGATGELFF.

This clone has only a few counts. CDR3 bases: TGCGCCAGCAGCCACCCGAGAGGTGGGTCTGGAAACACCATATATTTT. Its translation: CASSHPRGGSGNTIYF. The genes are TRBV4-1 and TRBJ1-3; D not resolved. CDR1 MGHRA and CDR2 YSYEKL come from the germline V gene. V lost 3 bases, J lost 1 base, and 13 bases lay in between. The CDR3 loop spans 16 amino acids.

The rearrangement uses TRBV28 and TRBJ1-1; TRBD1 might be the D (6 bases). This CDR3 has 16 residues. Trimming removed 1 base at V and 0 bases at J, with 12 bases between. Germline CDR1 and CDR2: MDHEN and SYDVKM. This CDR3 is CASSLSTGYMNTEAFF. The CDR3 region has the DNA TGTGCCAGCAGTTTATCGACAGGATACATGAACACTGAAGCTTTCTTT.

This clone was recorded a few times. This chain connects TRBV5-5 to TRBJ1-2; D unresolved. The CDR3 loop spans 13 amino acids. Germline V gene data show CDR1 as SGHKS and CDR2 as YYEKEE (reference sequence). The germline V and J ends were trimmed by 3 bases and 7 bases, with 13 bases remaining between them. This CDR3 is CASSSEGWSGYTF. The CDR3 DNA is TGTGCCAGCAGCTCGGAGGGCTGGAGTGGCTACACCTTC. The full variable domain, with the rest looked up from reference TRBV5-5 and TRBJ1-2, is DAGVTQSPTHLIKTRGQQVTLRCSPISGHKSVSWYQQVLGQGPQFIFQYYEKEERGRGNFPDRFSARQFPNYSSELNVNALLLGDSALYLCASSSEGWSGYTFGSGTRLTVV.

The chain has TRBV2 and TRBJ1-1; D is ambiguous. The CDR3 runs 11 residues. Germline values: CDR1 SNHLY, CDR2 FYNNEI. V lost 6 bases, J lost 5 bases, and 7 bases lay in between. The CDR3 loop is CASSRWTEAFF. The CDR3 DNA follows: TGTGCCAGCAGCCGGTGGACTGAAGCTTTCTTT.